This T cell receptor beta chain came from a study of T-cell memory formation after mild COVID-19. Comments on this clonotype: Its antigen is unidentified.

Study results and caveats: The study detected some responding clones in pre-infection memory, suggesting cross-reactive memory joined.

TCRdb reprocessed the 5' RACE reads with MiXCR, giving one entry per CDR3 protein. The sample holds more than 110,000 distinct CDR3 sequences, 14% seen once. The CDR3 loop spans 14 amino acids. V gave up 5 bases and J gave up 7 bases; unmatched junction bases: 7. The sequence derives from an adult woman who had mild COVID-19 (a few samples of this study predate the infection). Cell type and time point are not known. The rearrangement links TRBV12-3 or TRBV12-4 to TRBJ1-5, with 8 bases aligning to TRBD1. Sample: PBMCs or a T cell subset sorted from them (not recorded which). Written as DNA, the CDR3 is TGTGCCAGCAGTCCTCGGACAGGGTCACAGCCCCAGCATTTT. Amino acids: CASSPRTGSQPQHF.